This T cell receptor beta chain appears in the sequencing data of a study of T cell responses to AZD1222 COVID-19 vaccine. Data came from immunoSEQ multiplex PCR; TCRdb stores just in-frame clones and leaves some out. The table lists about 120,000 clones, 80% to 90% of them singletons. V trimming: 3 bases; J trimming: 6 bases; junction bases outside the gene matches: 5. In germline, CDR1 is MNHEY, CDR2 SMNVEV (reference sequence). The CDR3 is 13 amino acids. The clonotype was recovered from an adult who received the AZD1222 COVID-19 vaccine. The input for sequencing was peripheral blood, taken 28 days after the second AZD1222 dose. The V and J genes are TRBV27 and TRBJ2-7, with 7 nucleotides matching TRBD1. CDR3 bases: TGTGCCAGCAGTTTTTCGGCAGGGGGCGAGCAGTACTTC. It codes for CASSFSAGGEQYF.